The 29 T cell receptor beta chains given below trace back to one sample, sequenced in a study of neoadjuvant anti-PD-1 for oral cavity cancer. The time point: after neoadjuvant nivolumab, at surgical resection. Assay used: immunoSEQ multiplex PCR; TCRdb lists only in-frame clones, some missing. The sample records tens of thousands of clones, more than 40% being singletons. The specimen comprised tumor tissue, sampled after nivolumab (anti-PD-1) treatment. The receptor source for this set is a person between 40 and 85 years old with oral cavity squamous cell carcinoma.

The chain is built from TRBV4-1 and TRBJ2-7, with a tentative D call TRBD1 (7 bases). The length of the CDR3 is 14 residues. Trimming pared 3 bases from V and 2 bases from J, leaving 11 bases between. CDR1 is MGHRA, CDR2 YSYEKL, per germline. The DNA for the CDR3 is TGCGCCAGCAGCCAGCGGGACAGCACCTACGAGCAGTACTTC. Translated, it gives CASSQRDSTYEQYF.

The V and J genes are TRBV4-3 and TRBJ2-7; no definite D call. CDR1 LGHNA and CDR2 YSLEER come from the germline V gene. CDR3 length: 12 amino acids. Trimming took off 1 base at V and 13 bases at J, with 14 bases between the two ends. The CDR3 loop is CASSQVPGTVYF. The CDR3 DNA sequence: TGCGCCAGCAGCCAAGTGCCGGGTACTGTATACTTC.

CDR3 residues: CSARVMGIQYF. The CDR3 DNA follows: TGCAGTGCTAGAGTTATGGGCATTCAGTACTTC. The chain is built from TRBV20-1 and TRBJ2-4; no firm D call. CDR1 DFQATT and CDR2 SNEGSKA come from the germline V gene (reference sequence). There are 11 residues in the CDR3. V was clipped by 1 base and J by 9 bases, with 7 bases between them.

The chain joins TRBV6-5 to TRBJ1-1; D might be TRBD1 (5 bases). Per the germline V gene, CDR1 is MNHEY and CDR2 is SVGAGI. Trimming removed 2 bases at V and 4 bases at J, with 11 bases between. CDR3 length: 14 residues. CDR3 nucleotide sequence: TGTGCCAGCAGTTACGGGACCTCGGGCACTGAAGCTTTCTTT. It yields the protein CASSYGTSGTEAFF.

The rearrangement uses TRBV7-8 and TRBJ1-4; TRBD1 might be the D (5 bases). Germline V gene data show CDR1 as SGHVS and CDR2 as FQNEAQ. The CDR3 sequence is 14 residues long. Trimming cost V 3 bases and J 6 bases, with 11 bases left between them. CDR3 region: CASSFVGGDEKLFF. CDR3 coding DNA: TGTGCCAGCAGCTTTGTGGGGGGGGATGAAAAACTGTTTTTT.

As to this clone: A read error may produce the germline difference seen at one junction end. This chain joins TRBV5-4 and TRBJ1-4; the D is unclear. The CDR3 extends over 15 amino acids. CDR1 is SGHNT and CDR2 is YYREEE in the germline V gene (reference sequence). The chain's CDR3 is CASSQASTTNEKLFF. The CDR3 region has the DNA TGCGCCAGCAGCCAAGCGTCCACAACTAATGAAAAACTGTTTTTT.

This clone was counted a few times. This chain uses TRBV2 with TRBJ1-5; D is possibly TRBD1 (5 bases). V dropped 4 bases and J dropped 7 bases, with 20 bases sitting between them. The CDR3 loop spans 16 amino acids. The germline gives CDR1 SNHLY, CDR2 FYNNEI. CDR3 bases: TGTGCCAGCAGTGTTAGTCAGGGTAGGAATAGGCAGCCCCAGCATTTT. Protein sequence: CASSVSQGRNRQPQHF.

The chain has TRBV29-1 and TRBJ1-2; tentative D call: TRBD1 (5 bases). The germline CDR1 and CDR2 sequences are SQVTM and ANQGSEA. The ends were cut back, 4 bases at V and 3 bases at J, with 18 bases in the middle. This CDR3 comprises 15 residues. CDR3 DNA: TGCAGCGTTGTGGGTACTTACGGGGGGGACTATGGCTACACCTTC. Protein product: CSVVGTYGGDYGYTF.

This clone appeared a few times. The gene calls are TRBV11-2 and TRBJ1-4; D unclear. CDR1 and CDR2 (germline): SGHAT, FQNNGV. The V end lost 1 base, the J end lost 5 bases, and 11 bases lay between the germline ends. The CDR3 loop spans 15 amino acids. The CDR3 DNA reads TGTGCCAGCAGCTTAGGAGGCGGCGGAAATGAAAAACTGTTTTTT. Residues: CASSLGGGGNEKLFF.

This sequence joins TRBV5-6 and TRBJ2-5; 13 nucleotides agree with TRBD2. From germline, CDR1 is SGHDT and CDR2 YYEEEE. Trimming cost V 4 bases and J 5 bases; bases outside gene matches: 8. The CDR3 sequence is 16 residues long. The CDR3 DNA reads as TGTGCCAGCAGCCCTGGACTAGCGGGAGCTCTGGAGACCCAGTACTTC. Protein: CASSPGLAGALETQYF.

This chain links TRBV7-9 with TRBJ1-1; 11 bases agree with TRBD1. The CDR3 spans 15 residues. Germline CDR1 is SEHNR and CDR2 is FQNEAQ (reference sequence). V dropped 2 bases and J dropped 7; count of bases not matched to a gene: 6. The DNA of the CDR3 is TGTGCCAGCAGCTTACCGGGACAGGGGGTCGTTGAAGCTTTCTTT. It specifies CASSLPGQGVVEAFF.

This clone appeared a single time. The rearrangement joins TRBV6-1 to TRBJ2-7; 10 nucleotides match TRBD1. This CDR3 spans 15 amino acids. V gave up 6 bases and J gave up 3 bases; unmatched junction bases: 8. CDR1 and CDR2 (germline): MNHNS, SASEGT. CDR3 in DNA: TGTGCCAGCAGCCCGACAGGGGGCGCAGGCTACGAGCAGTACTTC. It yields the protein CASSPTGGAGYEQYF.

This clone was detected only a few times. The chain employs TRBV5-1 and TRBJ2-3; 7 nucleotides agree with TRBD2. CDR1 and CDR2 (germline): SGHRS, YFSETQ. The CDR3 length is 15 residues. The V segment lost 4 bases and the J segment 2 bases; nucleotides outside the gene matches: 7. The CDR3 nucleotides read TGCGCCAGCAGCGTACCGGGACTATACACAGATACGCAGTATTTT. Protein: CASSVPGLYTDTQYF.

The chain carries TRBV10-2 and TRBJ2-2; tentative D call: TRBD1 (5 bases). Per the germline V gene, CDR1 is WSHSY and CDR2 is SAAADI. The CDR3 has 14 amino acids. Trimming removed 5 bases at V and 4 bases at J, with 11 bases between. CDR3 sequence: CASSLETATGELFF. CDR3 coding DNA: TGCGCCAGCAGTTTGGAGACAGCCACCGGGGAGCTGTTTTTT.

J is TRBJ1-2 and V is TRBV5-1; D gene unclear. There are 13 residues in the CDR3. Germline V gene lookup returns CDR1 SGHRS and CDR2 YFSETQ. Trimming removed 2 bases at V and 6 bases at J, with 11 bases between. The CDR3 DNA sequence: TGCGCCAGCAGCTTTACCCCGGCGGATGGCTACACCTTC. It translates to CASSFTPADGYTF.

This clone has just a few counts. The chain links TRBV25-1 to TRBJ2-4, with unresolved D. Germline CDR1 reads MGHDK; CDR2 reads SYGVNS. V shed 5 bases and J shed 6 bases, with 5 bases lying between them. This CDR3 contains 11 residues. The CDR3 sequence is CASSYRNIQYF. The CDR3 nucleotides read TGTGCCAGCAGTTACAGAAACATTCAGTACTTC. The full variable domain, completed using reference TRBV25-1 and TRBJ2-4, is EADIYQTPRYLVIGTGKKITLECSQTMGHDKMYWYQQDPGMELHLIHYSYGVNSTEKGDLSSESTVSRIRTEHFPLTLESARPSHTSQYLCASSYRNIQYFGAGTRLSVL.

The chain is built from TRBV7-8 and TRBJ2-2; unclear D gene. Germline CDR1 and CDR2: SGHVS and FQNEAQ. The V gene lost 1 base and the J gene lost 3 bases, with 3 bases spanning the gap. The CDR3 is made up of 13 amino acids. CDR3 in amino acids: CASSLVDTGELFF. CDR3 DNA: TGTGCCAGCAGCTTAGTTGACACCGGGGAGCTGTTTTTT.

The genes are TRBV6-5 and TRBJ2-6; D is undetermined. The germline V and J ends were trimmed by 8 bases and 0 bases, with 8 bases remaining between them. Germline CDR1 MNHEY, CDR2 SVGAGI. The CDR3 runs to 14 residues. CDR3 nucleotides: TGTGCCAGCCGAAGCCTCTCTGGGGCCAACGTCCTGACTTTC. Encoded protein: CASRSLSGANVLTF.

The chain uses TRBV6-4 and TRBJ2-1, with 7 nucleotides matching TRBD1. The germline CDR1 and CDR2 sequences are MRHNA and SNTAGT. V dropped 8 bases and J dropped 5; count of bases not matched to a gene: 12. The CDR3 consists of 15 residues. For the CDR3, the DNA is TGTGCCAGCTCGAAGACAGGGTGGTTCGACAATGAGCAGTTCTTC. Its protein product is CASSKTGWFDNEQFF.

This chain's CDR3 is CASSLSGSQETQYF. CDR3 DNA: TGTGCCAGCAGTTTGTCAGGAAGCCAAGAGACCCAGTACTTC. The V and J genes are TRBV27 and TRBJ2-5; D gene unclear. The CDR3 sequence is 14 residues long. The V gene lost 3 bases and the J gene lost 1 base, with 9 bases spanning the gap. CDR1 is MNHEY and CDR2 is SMNVEV in the germline V gene (reference sequence).

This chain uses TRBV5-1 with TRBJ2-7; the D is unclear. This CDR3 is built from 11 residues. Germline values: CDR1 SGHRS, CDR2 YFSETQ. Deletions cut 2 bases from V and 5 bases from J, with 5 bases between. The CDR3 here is CASSFDNEQYF. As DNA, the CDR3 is TGCGCCAGCAGCTTCGATAACGAGCAGTACTTC.

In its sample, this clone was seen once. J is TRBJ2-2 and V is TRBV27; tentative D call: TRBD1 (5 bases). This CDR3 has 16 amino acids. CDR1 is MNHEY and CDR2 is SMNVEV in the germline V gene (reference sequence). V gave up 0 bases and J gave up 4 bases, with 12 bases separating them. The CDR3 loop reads CASSLSWGDSTGELFF. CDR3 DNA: TGTGCCAGCAGTTTATCGTGGGGCGATAGCACCGGGGAGCTGTTTTTT.

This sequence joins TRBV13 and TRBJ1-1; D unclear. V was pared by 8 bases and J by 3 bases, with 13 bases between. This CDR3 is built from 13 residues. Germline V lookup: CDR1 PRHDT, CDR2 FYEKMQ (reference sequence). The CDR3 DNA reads TGTGCCAGCGTGAGGGATTTGGACACTGAAGCTTTCTTT. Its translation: CASVRDLDTEAFF. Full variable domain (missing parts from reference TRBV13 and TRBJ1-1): AAGVIQSPRHLIKEKRETATLKCYPIPRHDTVYWYQQGPGQDPQFLISFYEKMQSDKGSIPDRFSAQQFSDYHSELNMSSLELGDSALYFCASVRDLDTEAFFGQGTRLTVV.

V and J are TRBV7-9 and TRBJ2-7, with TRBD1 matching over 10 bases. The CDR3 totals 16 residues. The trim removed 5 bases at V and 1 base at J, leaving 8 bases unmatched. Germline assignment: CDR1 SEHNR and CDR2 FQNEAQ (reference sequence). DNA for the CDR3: TGTGCCAGCAGCCCACAGACAGGGGGCTATTCCTACGAGCAGTACTTC. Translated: CASSPQTGGYSYEQYF.

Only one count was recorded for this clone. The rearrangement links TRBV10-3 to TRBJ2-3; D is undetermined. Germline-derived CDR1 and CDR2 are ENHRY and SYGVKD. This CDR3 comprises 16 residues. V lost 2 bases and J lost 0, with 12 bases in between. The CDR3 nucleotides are TGTGCCATCAGTGAGCTTGGTCCTACTAGCACAGATACGCAGTATTTT. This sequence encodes CAISELGPTSTDTQYF.

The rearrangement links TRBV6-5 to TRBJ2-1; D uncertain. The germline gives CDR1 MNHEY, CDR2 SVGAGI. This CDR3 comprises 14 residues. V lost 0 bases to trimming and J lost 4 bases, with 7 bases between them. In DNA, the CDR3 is TGTGCCAGCAGTTACTCCGTCCTGTACAATGAGCAGTTCTTC. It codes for CASSYSVLYNEQFF.

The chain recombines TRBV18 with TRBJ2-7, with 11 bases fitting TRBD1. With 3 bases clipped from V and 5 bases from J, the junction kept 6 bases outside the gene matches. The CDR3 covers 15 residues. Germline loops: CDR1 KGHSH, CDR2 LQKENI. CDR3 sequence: CASSPRTGGFDEQYF. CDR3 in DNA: TGTGCCAGCTCACCTCGGACAGGGGGCTTTGACGAGCAGTACTTC.

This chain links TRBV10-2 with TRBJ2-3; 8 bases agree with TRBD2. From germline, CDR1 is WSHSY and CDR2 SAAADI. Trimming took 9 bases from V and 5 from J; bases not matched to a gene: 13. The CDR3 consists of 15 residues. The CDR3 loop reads CASQRRRGALDTQYF. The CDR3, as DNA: TGCGCCAGTCAACGGAGGCGGGGGGCCTTAGATACGCAGTATTTT.

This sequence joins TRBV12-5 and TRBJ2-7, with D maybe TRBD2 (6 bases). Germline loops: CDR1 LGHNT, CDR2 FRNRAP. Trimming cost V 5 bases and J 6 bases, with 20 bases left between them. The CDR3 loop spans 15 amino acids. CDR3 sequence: CASGEGLANRVEQYF. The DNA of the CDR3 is TGTGCTAGTGGTGAGGGGCTAGCGAACCGGGTCGAGCAGTACTTC. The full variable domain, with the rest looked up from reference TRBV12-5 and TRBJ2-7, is DARVTQTPRHKVTEMGQEVTMRCQPILGHNTVFWYRQTMMQGLELLAYFRNRAPLDDSGMPKDRFSAEMPDATLATLKIQPSEPRDSAVYFCASGEGLANRVEQYFGPGTRLTVT.